The 27 T cell receptor beta chains reported below all come from one sample, sequenced in a study of CD8 T cells in Susac syndrome. Reverse transcription of about 0.5 to 1 ug RNA used random hexamers. A single record per CDR3 protein comes from TCRdb applying MiXCR to the immunoSEQ multiplex PCR reads. Of 200,000 or so distinct CDR3 sequences listed, 90% to 95% are singletons. The sample taken for sequencing was CD4+ T cells from PBMCs. The receptors were gathered from a human donor with multiple sclerosis.

The chain uses TRBV18 and TRBJ2-7, with D possibly TRBD2 on 7 matching bases. V was pared by 5 bases and J by 5 bases, with 19 bases between. CDR3 length: 15 residues. Germline CDR1 reads KGHSH; CDR2 reads LQKENI. The DNA for the CDR3 is TGTGCCAGCTCATCGAGGGGGAGGGCGTTGGACGAGCAGTACTTC. Amino acids: CASSSRGRALDEQYF.

The gene calls are TRBV20-1 and TRBJ2-5, with a tentative D call TRBD2 (5 bases). Germline CDR1 DFQATT, CDR2 SNEGSKA (reference sequence). This CDR3 is built from 13 residues. V was cut by 6 bases and J by 2 bases, with 13 bases left in between. The CDR3 bases are TGCAGTGCCTATGGACGGGGACAAGAGACCCAGTACTTC. It translates to CSAYGRGQETQYF.

Points on this clonotype: A read error may account for a junction end that differs from germline. The rearrangement uses TRBV7-7 and TRBJ2-5, with TRBD2 identical over 10 bases. The CDR3 totals 15 residues. Looked up from germline, CDR1 is SSHAT and CDR2 is FNYEAQ (reference sequence). This CDR3 is CASSIQRGGQETQYF. CDR3 nucleotide sequence: TGTGCTAGCAGCATCCAGCGGGGGGGTCAAGAGACCCAGTACTTC.

V is TRBV6-5 and J is TRBJ1-2; D not resolved. V was clipped by 0 bases and J by 3 bases, with 11 bases between them. The V gene's germline CDR1 is MNHEY and CDR2 SVGAGI. The CDR3 covers 15 residues. CDR3 loop: CASSYSTGGHYGYTF. The CDR3, as DNA: TGTGCCAGCAGTTACTCGACCGGCGGGCACTATGGCTACACCTTC.

The CDR3 coding sequence is TGTGCCAGCAGCCGTGAACCGACGAGGGGTGACACCGGGGAGCTGTTTTTT. It specifies CASSREPTRGDTGELFF. This chain connects TRBV4-2 to TRBJ2-2, with D perhaps matching TRBD1 or TRBD2 (5 bases each). The CDR3 has 17 residues. Germline lookup yields CDR1 LGHNA and CDR2 YNFKEQ. Trimming left V 4 bases short and J 3 bases short, with 18 bases between.

The V gene is TRBV29-1, the J gene TRBJ2-2; a possible D gene is TRBD2 (6 bases). Germline CDR1 reads SQVTM; CDR2 reads ANQGSEA. V lost 7 bases to trimming and J lost 4 bases, with 13 bases between them. This CDR3 spans 13 amino acids. The CDR3 is CSGRESGTGELFF. The CDR3 DNA reads as TGCAGCGGACGGGAGTCGGGCACCGGGGAGCTGTTTTTT.

V is TRBV30 and J is TRBJ2-3; possible D gene TRBD1, 5 bases. Germline assignment: CDR1 GTSNPN and CDR2 SVGIG (reference sequence). The CDR3 totals 14 residues. V was shortened by 2 bases and J by 6 bases, with 15 bases between the two germline ends. The CDR3 sequence: CAWSYTHQGDTQYF. CDR3 coding DNA: TGTGCCTGGAGTTATACGCACCAGGGTGATACGCAGTATTTT.

The rearrangement uses TRBV27 and TRBJ1-6, with D unclear. The CDR3 runs to 14 residues. Per germline, CDR1 MNHEY and CDR2 SMNVEV (reference sequence). The V end lost 2 bases, the J end lost 6 bases, and 8 bases lay between the germline ends. In nucleotides, the CDR3 is TGTGCCAGCAGTTTACGGGAGGGTAATTCACCCCTCCACTTT. This gives the protein CASSLREGNSPLHF.

This chain connects TRBV20-1 to TRBJ2-5; D is possibly TRBD2 (6 bases). CDR3 length: 12 amino acids. Per the germline V gene, CDR1 is DFQATT and CDR2 is SNEGSKA (reference sequence). The CDR3 DNA sequence: TGCAGCCTGGAGGGCTACCAAGAGACCCAGTACTTC. This codes for CSLEGYQETQYF.

V usage is TRBV2 and J usage is TRBJ2-7, with D unclear. CDR1 and CDR2 from the germline V gene are SNHLY and FYNNEI. Trimming took off 0 bases at V and 9 bases at J, with 12 bases between the two ends. This CDR3 is built from 13 residues. DNA of the CDR3: TGTGCCAGCAGTGAAGCCGGACGTCAGGTGCAGTACTTC. Translating gives CASSEAGRQVQYF.

The rearrangement joins TRBV29-1 to TRBJ2-2, with D tentatively TRBD1 or TRBD2 (6 bases each). Germline-derived CDR1 and CDR2 are SQVTM and ANQGSEA. The CDR3 has 12 amino acids. CDR3 DNA sequence: TGCTCCGCCGGAGGGGGGACCGGGGAGCTGTTTTTT. Its protein product is CSAGGGTGELFF.

The chain couples TRBV30 to TRBJ1-2, with 8 positions matching TRBD1. The germline V gene has CDR1 GTSNPN and CDR2 SVGIG (reference sequence). This CDR3 has 15 residues. Trimming cost V 2 bases and J 2 bases; bases outside gene matches: 7. This chain's CDR3 is CAWSPGQVGNYGYTF. CDR3 in DNA: TGTGCCTGGAGTCCGGGACAGGTGGGGAACTATGGCTACACCTTC.

This chain connects TRBV19 to TRBJ1-2; possibly TRBD1 for D (5 bases). Germline assignment: CDR1 LNHDA and CDR2 SQIVND (reference sequence). The V and J ends lost 1 base and 4 bases respectively, with 16 bases between them. The CDR3 contains 16 residues. CDR3 in amino acids: CASSIGEGRDRYGYTF. The CDR3 DNA reads TGTGCCAGTAGTATAGGGGAGGGCCGGGACCGCTATGGCTACACCTTC. The full variable domain, in which reference TRBV19 and TRBJ1-2 provide the parts outside the CDR3, is DGGITQSPKYLFRKEGQNVTLSCEQNLNHDAMYWYRQDPGQGLRLIYYSQIVNDFQKGDIAEGYSVSREKKESFPLTVTSAQKNPTAFYLCASSIGEGRDRYGYTFGSGTRLTVV.

The chain recombines TRBV29-1 with TRBJ1-1; TRBD1 might be the D (6 bases). This CDR3 spans 14 amino acids. Germline loops: CDR1 SQVTM, CDR2 ANQGSEA. The V end was cut by 4 bases, the J end by 6 bases, with 18 bases between. The chain's CDR3 is CSVVINRGAAEAFF. The CDR3 nucleotides read TGCAGCGTTGTCATAAATCGGGGGGCAGCTGAAGCTTTCTTT.

V is TRBV2 and J is TRBJ1-2, with D unclear. The CDR3 length is 12 residues. Germline V CDR1 and CDR2: SNHLY, FYNNEI. V was cut by 6 bases and J by 2 bases, with 7 bases left in between. The CDR3 DNA reads TGTGCCAGCAGGAAAAGGAACTATGGCTACACCTTC. It is translated as CASRKRNYGYTF.

This clonotype was seen a handful of times. The rearrangement uses TRBV20-1 and TRBJ2-5; D remains ambiguous. The CDR3 is 10 residues long. Germline-derived CDR1 and CDR2 are DFQATT and SNEGSKA (reference sequence). Trimming removed 3 bases at V and 5 bases at J, with 4 bases between. The CDR3 loop reads CSARGETQYF. In nucleotides, the CDR3 is TGCAGTGCTAGGGGCGAGACCCAGTACTTC.

The rearrangement uses TRBV5-1 and TRBJ2-2, with D possibly matching TRBD1 (6 bases). The CDR3 contains 15 residues. CDR1 SGHRS and CDR2 YFSETQ come from the germline V gene. V was clipped by 9 bases and J by 0 bases, with 15 bases between them. This CDR3 reads CATSPGTPNTGELFF. CDR3 DNA sequence: TGCGCCACTTCCCCCGGGACACCGAACACCGGGGAGCTGTTTTTT.

V usage is TRBV24-1 and J usage is TRBJ2-2, with 8 bases that match TRBD1. CDR1 KGHDR and CDR2 SFDVKD come from the germline V gene. The ends lost 7 bases at V and 2 bases at J; junction bases unmatched: 2. The CDR3 has 14 amino acids. The CDR3 is CATRGQGNTGELFF. Written as DNA, the CDR3 is TGTGCCACCAGAGGACAGGGAAACACCGGGGAGCTGTTTTTT.

The chain couples TRBV11-2 to TRBJ2-5; perhaps TRBD1 as D (6 bases). The V end lost 5 bases, the J end lost 5 bases, and 18 bases lay between the germline ends. Germline V lookup: CDR1 SGHAT, CDR2 FQNNGV. CDR3 size: 15 residues. CDR3 amino acids: CASSVRLQGWETQYF. The CDR3 coding sequence is TGTGCCAGCAGCGTACGATTACAGGGATGGGAGACCCAGTACTTC.

The J gene is TRBJ2-3, the V gene TRBV29-1, with D perhaps matching TRBD1 (6 bases). With 6 bases removed from V and 6 bases from J, the gap between germline ends came to 16 bases. This CDR3 comprises 13 residues. Germline lookup yields CDR1 SQVTM and CDR2 ANQGSEA. The CDR3 sequence: CSVAQGTTDTQYF. The CDR3 DNA is TGCAGCGTCGCCCAGGGGACCACGGATACGCAGTATTTT.

The V gene is TRBV5-1, the J gene TRBJ2-2; 7 bases agree with TRBD2. The junction had 4 bases not matched to a gene; V was cut back by 2 bases and J by 6 bases. CDR1 is SGHRS, CDR2 YFSETQ, per germline. There are 14 residues in the CDR3. The CDR3 is CASSFSGVPGELFF. Here the CDR3 DNA reads TGCGCCAGCAGCTTCAGCGGGGTCCCCGGGGAGCTGTTTTTT.

V and J are TRBV20-1 and TRBJ1-2, with 9 bases matching TRBD1. CDR3 length equals 9 residues. Germline lookup yields CDR1 DFQATT and CDR2 SNEGSKA (reference sequence). For the CDR3, the DNA is TGCCAGACAGGGGGGAGCTACACCTTC. Translation gives CQTGGSYTF.

V gene TRBV5-1 combines with J gene TRBJ1-1, with no clear D. Germline V gene sequence: CDR1 SGHRS, CDR2 YFSETQ. V was clipped by 1 base and J by 2 bases, with 6 bases between them. The CDR3 runs 13 residues. CDR3 sequence: CASSLKANTEAFF. For the CDR3, the DNA is TGCGCCAGCAGCTTGAAGGCTAACACTGAAGCTTTCTTT.

This clonotype was found once. The CDR3 DNA reads as TGTGCCTGGAGTCGCAGGGAGAGCGGCTACACCTTC. Protein: CAWSRRESGYTF. V usage is TRBV30 and J usage is TRBJ1-2; possibly TRBD1 for D (5 bases). This CDR3 contains 12 residues. The germline CDR1 and CDR2 sequences are GTSNPN and SVGIG (reference sequence). V lost 2 bases and J 8 bases, leaving 12 bases between the germline ends.

This clonotype was detected once. This chain joins TRBV27 and TRBJ1-5; no firm D call. Germline V CDR1 and CDR2: MNHEY, SMNVEV (reference sequence). This CDR3 has 13 residues. V lost 6 bases, J lost 5 bases, and 11 bases lay in between. This CDR3 is CASRASGDQPQHF. For the CDR3, the DNA is TGTGCCAGCAGGGCATCCGGGGATCAGCCCCAGCATTTT.

The gene calls are TRBV10-3 and TRBJ2-5; TRBD1 might be the D (6 bases). The CDR3 covers 10 residues. Deletions cut 10 bases from V and 5 bases from J, with 8 bases between. CDR1 is ENHRY, CDR2 SYGVKD, per germline. The CDR3 sequence is CATGDETQYF. The CDR3 DNA sequence: TGTGCCACAGGGGATGAGACCCAGTACTTC.

The genes are TRBV4-1 and TRBJ2-6; D perhaps matches TRBD2 (5 bases). Germline V CDR1 and CDR2: MGHRA, YSYEKL. The CDR3 extends over 16 amino acids. Trimming shortened V by 4 bases and J by 2 bases, and 12 bases separated the two germline ends. The chain's CDR3 is CASSPGGEPGANVLTF. CDR3 coding DNA: TGCGCCAGCAGCCCTGGTGGGGAGCCTGGGGCCAACGTCCTGACTTTC.